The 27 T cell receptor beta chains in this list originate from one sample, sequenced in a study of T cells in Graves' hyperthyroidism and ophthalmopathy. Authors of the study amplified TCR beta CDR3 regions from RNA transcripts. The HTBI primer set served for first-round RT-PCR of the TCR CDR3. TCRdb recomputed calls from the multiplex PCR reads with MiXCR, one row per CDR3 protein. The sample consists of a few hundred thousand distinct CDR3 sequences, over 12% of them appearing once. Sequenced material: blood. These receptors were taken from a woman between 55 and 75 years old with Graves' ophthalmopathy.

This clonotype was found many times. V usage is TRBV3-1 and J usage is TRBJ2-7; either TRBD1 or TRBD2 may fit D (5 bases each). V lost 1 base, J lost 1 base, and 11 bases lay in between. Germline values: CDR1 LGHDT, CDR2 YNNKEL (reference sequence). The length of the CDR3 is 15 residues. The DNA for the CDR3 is TGTGCCAGCAGCCAAGCCCGGGGCAGATCCTACGAGCAGTACTTC. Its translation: CASSQARGRSYEQYF.

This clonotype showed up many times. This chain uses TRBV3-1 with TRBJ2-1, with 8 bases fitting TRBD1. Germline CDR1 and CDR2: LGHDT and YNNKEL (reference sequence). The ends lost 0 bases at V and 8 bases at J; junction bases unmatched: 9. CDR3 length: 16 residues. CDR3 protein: CASSQDSGQGFYEQFF. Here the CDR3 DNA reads TGTGCCAGCAGCCAAGATAGTGGACAGGGCTTTTATGAGCAGTTCTTC.

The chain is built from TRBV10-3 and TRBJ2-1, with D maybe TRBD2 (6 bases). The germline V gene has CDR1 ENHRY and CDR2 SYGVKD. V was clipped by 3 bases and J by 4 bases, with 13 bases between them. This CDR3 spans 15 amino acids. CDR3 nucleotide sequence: TGTGCCATCAGTGACCCTCCAGCGGGTTACAATGAGCAGTTCTTC. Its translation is CAISDPPAGYNEQFF.

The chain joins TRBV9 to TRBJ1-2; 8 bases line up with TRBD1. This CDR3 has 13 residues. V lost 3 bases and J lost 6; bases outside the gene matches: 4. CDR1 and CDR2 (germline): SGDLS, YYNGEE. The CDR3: CASSGAGGDGYTF. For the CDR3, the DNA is TGTGCCAGCAGCGGAGCAGGGGGCGATGGCTACACCTTC.

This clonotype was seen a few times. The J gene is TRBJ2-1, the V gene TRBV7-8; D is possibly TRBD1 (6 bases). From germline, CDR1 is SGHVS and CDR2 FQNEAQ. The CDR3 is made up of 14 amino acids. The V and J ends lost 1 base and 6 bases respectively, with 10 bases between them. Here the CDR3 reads CASSLGGQINEQFF. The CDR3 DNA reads TGTGCCAGCAGCTTAGGCGGACAGATCAATGAGCAGTTCTTC.

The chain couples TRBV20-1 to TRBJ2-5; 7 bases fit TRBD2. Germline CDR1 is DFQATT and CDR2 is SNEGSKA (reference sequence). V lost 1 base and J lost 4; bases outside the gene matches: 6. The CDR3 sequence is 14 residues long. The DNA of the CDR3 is TGCAGTGCTAGAGTCGAGGGAGGGCTAGAGACCCAGTACTTC. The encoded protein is CSARVEGGLETQYF.

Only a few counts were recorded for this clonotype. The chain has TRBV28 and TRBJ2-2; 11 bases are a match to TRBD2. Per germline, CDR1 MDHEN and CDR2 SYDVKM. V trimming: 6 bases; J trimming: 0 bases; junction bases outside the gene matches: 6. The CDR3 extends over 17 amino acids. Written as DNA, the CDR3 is TGTGCCAGCAGCCCACCGGGACTAGCGGCGAACACCGGGGAGCTGTTTTTT. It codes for CASSPPGLAANTGELFF.

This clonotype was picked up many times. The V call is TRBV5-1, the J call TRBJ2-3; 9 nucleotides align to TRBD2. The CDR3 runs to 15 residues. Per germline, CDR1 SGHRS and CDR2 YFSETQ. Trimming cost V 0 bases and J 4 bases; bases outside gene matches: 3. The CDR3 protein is CASSLVGTSSDTQYF. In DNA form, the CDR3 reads TGCGCCAGCAGCTTGGTGGGGACTAGCTCAGATACGCAGTATTTT.

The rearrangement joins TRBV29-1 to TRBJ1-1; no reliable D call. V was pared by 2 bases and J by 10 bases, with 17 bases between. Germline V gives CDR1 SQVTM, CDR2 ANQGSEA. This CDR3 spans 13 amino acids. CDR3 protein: CSVEIPITGGAFF. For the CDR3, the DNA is TGCAGCGTTGAAATTCCTATTACCGGCGGAGCTTTCTTT.

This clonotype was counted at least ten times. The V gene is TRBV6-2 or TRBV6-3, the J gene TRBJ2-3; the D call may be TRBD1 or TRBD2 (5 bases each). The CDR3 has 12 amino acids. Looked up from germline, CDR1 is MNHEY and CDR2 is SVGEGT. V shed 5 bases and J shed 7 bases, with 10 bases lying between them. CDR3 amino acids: CASSPGSHTQYF. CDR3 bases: TGTGCCAGCAGTCCAGGGAGCCATACGCAGTATTTT.

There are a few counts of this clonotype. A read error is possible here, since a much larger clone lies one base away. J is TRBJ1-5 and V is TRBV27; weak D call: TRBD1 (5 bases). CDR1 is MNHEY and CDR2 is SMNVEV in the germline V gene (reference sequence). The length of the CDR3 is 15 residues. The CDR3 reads CASSLRGIGNRPQHF. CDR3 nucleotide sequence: TGTGCCAGCAGTTTAAGGGGTATCGGCAATCGGCCCCAGCATTTT.

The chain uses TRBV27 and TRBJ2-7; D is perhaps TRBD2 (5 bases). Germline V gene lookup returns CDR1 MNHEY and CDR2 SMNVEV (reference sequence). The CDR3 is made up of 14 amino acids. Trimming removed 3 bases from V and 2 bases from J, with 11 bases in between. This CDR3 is CASSFHREPYEQYF. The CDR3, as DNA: TGTGCCAGCAGTTTCCACCGGGAACCCTACGAGCAGTACTTC.

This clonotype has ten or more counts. Here the CDR3 reads CASSLAGVLDEQYF. The CDR3 DNA is TGTGCCAGCAGCTTAGCGGGAGTCCTCGACGAGCAGTACTTC. The chain recombines TRBV7-2 with TRBJ2-7, with D perhaps matching TRBD2 (5 bases). This CDR3 is built from 14 residues. Between the trimmed V and J ends, which lost 0 bases and 5 bases, there was a span of 11 bases. The germline CDR1 and CDR2 sequences are SGHTA and FQGNSA.

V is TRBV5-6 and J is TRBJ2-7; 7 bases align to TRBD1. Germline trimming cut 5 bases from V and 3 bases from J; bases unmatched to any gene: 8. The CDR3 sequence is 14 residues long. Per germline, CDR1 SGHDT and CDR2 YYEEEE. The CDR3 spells CASSPGTVFYEQYF. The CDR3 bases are TGTGCCAGCAGTCCCGGGACAGTCTTCTACGAGCAGTACTTC.

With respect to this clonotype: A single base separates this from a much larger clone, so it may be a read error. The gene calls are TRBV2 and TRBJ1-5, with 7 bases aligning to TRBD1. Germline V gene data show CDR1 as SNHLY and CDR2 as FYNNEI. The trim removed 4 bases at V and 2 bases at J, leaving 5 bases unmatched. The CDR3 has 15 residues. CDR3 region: CASSGGGHGNQPQHF. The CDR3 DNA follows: TGTGCCAGCAGTGGAGGGGGCCACGGCAATCAGCCCCAGCATTTT.

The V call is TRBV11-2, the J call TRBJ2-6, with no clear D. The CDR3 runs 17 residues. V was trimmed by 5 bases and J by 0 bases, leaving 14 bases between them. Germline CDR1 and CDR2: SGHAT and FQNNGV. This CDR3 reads CASSPGLFISGANVLTF. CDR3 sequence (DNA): TGTGCCAGCAGCCCCGGGCTCTTCATCTCTGGGGCCAACGTCCTGACTTTC.

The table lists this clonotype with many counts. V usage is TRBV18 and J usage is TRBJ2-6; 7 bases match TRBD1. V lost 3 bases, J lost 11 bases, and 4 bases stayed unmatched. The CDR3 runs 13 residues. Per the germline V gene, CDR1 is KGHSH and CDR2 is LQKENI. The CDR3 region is CASSPGQPHVLTF. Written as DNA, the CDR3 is TGTGCCAGCTCACCGGGACAGCCCCACGTCCTGACTTTC.

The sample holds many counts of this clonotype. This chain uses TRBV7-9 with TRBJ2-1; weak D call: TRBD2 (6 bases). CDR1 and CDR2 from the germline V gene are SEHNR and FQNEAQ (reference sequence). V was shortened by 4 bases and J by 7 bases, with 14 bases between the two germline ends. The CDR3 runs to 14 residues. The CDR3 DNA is TGTGCCAGCAGCTACCCCGTCAGCGGGAATGAGCAGTTCTTC. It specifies CASSYPVSGNEQFF.

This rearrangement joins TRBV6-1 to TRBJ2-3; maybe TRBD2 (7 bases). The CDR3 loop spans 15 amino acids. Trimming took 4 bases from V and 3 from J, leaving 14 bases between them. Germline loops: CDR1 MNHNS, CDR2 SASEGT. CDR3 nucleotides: TGTGCCAGCAGTGGTGGAGGGAGGGGGACAGATACGCAGTATTTT. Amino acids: CASSGGGRGTDTQYF.

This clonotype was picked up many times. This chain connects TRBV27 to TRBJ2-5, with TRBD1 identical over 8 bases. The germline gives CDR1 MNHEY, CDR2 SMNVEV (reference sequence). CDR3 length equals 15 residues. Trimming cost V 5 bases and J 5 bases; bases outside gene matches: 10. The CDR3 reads CASSLFQDRDETQYF. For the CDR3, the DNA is TGTGCCAGCAGTCTATTCCAGGACAGGGATGAGACCCAGTACTTC.

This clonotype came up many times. The DNA for the CDR3 is TGTGCCAGCAGCTTAGGTAACAGGGGGTACGAGCAGTACTTC. This codes for CASSLGNRGYEQYF. The chain has TRBV11-2 and TRBJ2-7; 8 bases line up with TRBD1. The CDR3 length is 14 residues. With 1 base clipped from V and 4 bases from J, the junction kept 3 bases outside the gene matches. CDR1 is SGHAT and CDR2 is FQNNGV in the germline V gene.

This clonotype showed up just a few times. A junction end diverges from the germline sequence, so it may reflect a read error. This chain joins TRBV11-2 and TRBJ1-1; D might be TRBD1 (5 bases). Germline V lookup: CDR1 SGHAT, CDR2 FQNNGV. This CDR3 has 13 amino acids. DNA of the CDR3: TGTGCCAGCAGCCTCCGGGGGAACACTGAAGCTTCCTTT. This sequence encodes CASSLRGNTEASF.

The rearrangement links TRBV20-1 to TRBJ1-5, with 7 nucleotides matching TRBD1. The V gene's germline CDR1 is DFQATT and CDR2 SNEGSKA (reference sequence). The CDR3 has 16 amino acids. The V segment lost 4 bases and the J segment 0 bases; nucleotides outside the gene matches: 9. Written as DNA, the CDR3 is TGCAGTGCTATGGGGGACAGTTTTAATAGCAATCAGCCCCAGCATTTT. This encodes CSAMGDSFNSNQPQHF.

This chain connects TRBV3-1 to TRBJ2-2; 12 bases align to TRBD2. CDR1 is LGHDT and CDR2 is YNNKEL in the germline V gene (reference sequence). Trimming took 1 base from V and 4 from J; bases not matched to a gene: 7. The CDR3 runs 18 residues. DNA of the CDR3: TGTGCCAGCAGCCAAGTGGCTAGCGGGAGGGCCGGCACCGGGGAGCTGTTTTTT. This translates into CASSQVASGRAGTGELFF.

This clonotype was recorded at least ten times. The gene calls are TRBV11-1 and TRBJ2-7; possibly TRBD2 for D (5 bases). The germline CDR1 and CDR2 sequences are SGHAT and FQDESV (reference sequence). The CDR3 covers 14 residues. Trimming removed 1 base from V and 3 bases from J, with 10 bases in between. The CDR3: CASSLGGFYYEQYF. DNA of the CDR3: TGTGCCAGCAGCTTAGGAGGGTTCTACTACGAGCAGTACTTC.

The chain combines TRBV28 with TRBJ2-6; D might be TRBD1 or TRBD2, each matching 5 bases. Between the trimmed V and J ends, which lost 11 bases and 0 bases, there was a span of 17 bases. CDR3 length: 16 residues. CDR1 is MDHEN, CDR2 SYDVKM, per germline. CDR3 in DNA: TGTGCCGTGGCCGGGACCTGGGGCTCTGGGGCCAACGTCCTGACTTTC. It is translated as CAVAGTWGSGANVLTF. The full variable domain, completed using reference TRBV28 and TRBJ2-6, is DVKVTQSSRYLVKRTGEKVFLECVQDMDHENMFWYRQDPGLGLRLIYFSYDVKMKEKGDIPEGYSVSREKKERFSLILESASTNQTSMYLCAVAGTWGSGANVLTFGAGSRLTVL.

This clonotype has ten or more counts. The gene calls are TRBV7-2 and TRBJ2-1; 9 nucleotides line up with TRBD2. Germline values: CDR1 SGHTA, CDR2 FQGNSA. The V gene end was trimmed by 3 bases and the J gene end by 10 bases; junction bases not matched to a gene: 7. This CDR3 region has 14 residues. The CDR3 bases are TGTGCCAGCAGCTTGGCGGGAGGGCCAGAGGAGCAGTTCTTC. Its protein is CASSLAGGPEEQFF.